This paragraph reports one TCR beta chain. Germline V CDR1 and CDR2: MNHNS, SASEGT. Trimming removed 3 bases from V and 2 bases from J, with 11 bases in between. The CDR3 totals 15 residues. Clones were read by immunoSEQ multiplex PCR, and TCRdb kept only the in-frame ones, dropping some. The sample lists roughly 50,000 clones, about 89% occurring once. This record belongs to a study of OX40 agonist ivuxolimab in advanced cancers. V usage is TRBV6-1 and J usage is TRBJ2-1, with TRBD2 as a possible D gene (7 bases). Sequencing was performed on CD4+ or CD8+ T cells sorted from blood, taken in a trial of the OX40 agonist ivuxolimab. This sequence originates from an adult with an advanced solid tumor such as melanoma, head and neck, liver or kidney cancer. CDR3 region: CASSDWGGTYNEQFF. CDR3 DNA sequence: TGTGCCAGCAGTGATTGGGGGGGCACCTACAATGAGCAGTTCTTC.